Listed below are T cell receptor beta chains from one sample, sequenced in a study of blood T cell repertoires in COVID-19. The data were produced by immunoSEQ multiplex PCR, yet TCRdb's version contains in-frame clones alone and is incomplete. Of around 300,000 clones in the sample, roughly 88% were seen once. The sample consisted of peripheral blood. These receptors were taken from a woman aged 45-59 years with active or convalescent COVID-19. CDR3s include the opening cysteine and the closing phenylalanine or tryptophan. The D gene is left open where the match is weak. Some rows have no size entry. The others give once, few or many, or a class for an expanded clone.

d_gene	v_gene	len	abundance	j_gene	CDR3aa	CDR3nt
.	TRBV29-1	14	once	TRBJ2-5	CSVAIWTEQETQYF	TGCAGCGTCGCGATCTGGACAGAACAAGAGACCCAGTACTTC
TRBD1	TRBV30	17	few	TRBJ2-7	CAWSQYKQGVRSYEQYF	TGTGCCTGGAGCCAATATAAACAGGGGGTCCGCTCCTACGAGCAGTACTTC
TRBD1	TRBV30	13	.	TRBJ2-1	CAWRDQGAGEQFF	TGTGCCTGGAGAGATCAGGGGGCCGGTGAGCAGTTCTTC
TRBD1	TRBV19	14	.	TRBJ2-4	CASSRGQGLNIQYF	TGTGCCAGTAGTAGGGGACAGGGGCTAAACATTCAGTACTTC
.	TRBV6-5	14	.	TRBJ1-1	CASSYSTLDTEAFF	TGTGCCAGCAGTTACTCGACTCTGGACACTGAAGCTTTCTTT
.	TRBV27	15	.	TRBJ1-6	CASRAELGGDSPLHF	TGTGCCAGCAGGGCGGAACTAGGGGGGGATTCACCCCTCCACTTT
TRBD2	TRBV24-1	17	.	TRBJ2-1	CATSDLRRSGGYNEQFF	TGTGCCACCAGTGATTTGCGCCGTAGCGGGGGCTACAATGAGCAGTTCTTC
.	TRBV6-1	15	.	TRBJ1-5	CASSENLLSNQPQHF	TGTGCCAGCAGTGAAAACCTACTTAGCAATCAGCCCCAGCATTTT
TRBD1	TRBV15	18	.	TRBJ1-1	CATSRARGQGGLNTEAFF	TGTGCCACCAGCAGGGCTCGGGGACAGGGAGGTCTGAACACTGAAGCTTTCTTT
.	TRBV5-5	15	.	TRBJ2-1	CASSLALISYNEQFF	TGTGCCAGCAGCTTGGCCCTAATTTCCTACAATGAGCAGTTCTTC
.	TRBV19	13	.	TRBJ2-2	CASSEESTGELFF	TGTGCCAGTAGTGAGGAATCCACCGGGGAGCTGTTTTTT
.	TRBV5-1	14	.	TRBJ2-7	CASSLGGNSYEQYF	TGCGCCAGCAGCTTAGGCGGGAACTCCTACGAGCAGTACTTC
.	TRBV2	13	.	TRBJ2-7	CASSEAAINEQYF	TGTGCCAGCAGTGAAGCGGCAATCAACGAGCAGTACTTC
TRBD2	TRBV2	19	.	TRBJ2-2	CASNSPGDSGSVFTGELFF	TGTGCCAGCAATTCCCCCGGTGATAGCGGGAGTGTATTTACCGGGGAGCTGTTTTTT
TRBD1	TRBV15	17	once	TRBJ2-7	CATSRDQGAIVPYEQYF	TGTGCCACCAGCAGGGACCAGGGGGCGATCGTTCCCTACGAGCAGTACTTC
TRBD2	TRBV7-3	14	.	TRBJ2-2	CASRLAGVTGELFF	TGTGCCAGCAGACTAGCGGGGGTTACCGGGGAGCTGTTTTTT
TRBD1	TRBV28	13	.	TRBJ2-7	CASRRQGSYEQYF	TGTGCCAGCAGAAGACAGGGTTCCTACGAGCAGTACTTC
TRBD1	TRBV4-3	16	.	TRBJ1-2	CASSQGSTGGGYGYTF	TGCGCCAGCAGCCAAGGGTCTACAGGGGGAGGCTATGGCTACACCTTC
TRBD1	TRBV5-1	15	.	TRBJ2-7	CASSPRTGGQYEQYF	TGCGCCAGCAGCCCCCGGACAGGGGGCCAATACGAGCAGTACTTC
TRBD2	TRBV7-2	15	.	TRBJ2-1	CASSQTSGGVNEQFF	TGTGCCAGCAGCCAAACTAGCGGGGGGGTGAATGAGCAGTTCTTC
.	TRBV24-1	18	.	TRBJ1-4	CATSDLRAGDSFFEKLFF	TGTGCCACCAGTGATTTGAGGGCAGGGGATTCCTTTTTTGAAAAACTGTTTTTT
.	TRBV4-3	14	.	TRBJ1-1	CASSQDTGRTEAFF	TGCGCCAGCAGCCAAGATACAGGGAGAACTGAAGCTTTCTTT
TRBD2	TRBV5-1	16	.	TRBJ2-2	CASSREGTSLSGELFF	TGCGCCAGCAGCCGCGAAGGGACTAGCTTGTCCGGGGAGCTGTTTTTT
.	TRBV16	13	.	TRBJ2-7	CASSQSAGSEQYF	TGTGCCAGCAGCCAATCTGCGGGGTCCGAGCAGTACTTC
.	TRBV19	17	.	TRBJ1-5	CASSPRGTGGFNQPQHF	TGTGCCAGTAGTCCCCGGGGGACCGGAGGATTCAATCAGCCCCAGCATTTT
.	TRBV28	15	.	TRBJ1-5	CASSFRGGGNQPQHF	TGTGCCAGCAGTTTTCGAGGGGGAGGCAATCAGCCCCAGCATTTT
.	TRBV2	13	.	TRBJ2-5	CASSSIQQETQYF	TGTGCCAGCAGTAGTATTCAGCAAGAGACCCAGTACTTC
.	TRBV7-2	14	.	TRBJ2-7	CASSSQGLSYEQYF	TGTGCCAGCAGCTCCCAGGGCCTCTCCTACGAGCAGTACTTC
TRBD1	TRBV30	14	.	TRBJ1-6	CAWSRDRYNSPLHF	TGTGCCTGGAGTCGGGACAGATATAATTCACCCCTCCACTTT
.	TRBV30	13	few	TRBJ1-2	CAWSPQPNPGYTF	TGTGCCTGGAGTCCCCAACCTAACCCTGGCTACACCTTC
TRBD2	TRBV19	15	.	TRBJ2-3	CASSISTSGADTQYF	TGTGCCAGTAGTATATCCACTAGCGGGGCAGATACGCAGTATTTT
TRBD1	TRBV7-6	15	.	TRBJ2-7	CASSLGPGQTYEQYF	TGTGCCAGCAGCTTAGGGCCGGGACAGACCTACGAGCAGTACTTC
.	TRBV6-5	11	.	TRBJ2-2	CASKGSGELFF	TGTGCCAGCAAGGGGTCCGGGGAGCTGTTTTTT
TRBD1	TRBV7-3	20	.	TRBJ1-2	CASSSKTGAGDSGYNYGYTF	TGTGCCAGCAGCTCTAAGACGGGCGCTGGGGACAGCGGCTATAACTATGGCTACACCTTC
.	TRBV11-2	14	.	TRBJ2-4	CASSSGYAKNIQYF	TGTGCCAGCAGTTCAGGGTATGCCAAAAACATTCAGTACTTC
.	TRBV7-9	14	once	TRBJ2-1	CASSLEQAYNEQFF	TGTGCCAGCAGCTTAGAACAAGCCTACAATGAGCAGTTCTTC
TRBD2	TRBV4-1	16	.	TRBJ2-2	CASSQSSGTRFGELFF	TGCGCCAGCAGCCAGTCATCCGGGACTAGATTTGGGGAGCTGTTTTTT
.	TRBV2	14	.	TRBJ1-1	CASSDGVEGTEAFF	TGTGCCAGCAGTGACGGGGTCGAGGGCACTGAAGCTTTCTTT
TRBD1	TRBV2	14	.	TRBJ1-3	CASTSDRGGNTIYF	TGTGCCAGCACCTCGGACAGGGGAGGAAACACCATATATTTT